This T cell receptor beta chain was recorded in a study of blood T cell repertoires in COVID-19. The overall study: Acute-phase and convalescent COVID-19 samples originated in the United States, Italy and Spain. T cells, B-cell-depleted T cells, or PBMCs supplied cDNA or gDNA.

In the authors' workflow: The assay estimated nucleated cells by amplifying reference gene primers. Only in-frame clones appear in the TCRdb table, and some are missing; sequencing was by immunoSEQ multiplex PCR. For V, J and clone size, that table is used; D and trimming come from the DNA. The table shows approximately 150,000 clones, with around 80% occurring only once. The CDR3 spans 13 residues. Germline V gene lookup returns CDR1 SEHNR and CDR2 FQNEAQ (reference sequence). V was cut by 5 bases and J by 4 bases, with 9 bases left in between. The specimen sequenced was peripheral blood. This rearrangement joins TRBV7-9 to TRBJ1-5, with D uncertain. The sequence derives from a woman aged 45-60 years with acute or convalescent COVID-19. CDR3 amino acids: CASSLDLNQPQHF. CDR3 nucleotides: TGTGCCAGCAGCCTGGACTTGAATCAGCCCCAGCATTTT. The variable domain in full, with the rest retrieved from reference TRBV7-9 and TRBJ1-5, is DTGVSQNPRHKITKRGQNVTFRCDPISEHNRLYWYRQTLGQGPEFLTYFQNEAQLEKSRLLSDRFSAERPKGSFSTLEIQRTEQGDSAMYLCASSLDLNQPQHFGDGTRLSIL.